The 3 T cell receptor beta chains listed next were all sequenced from one sample in a study of OX40 agonist ivuxolimab in advanced cancers. The repertoire was sequenced with immunoSEQ multiplex PCR; TCRdb's copy has only in-frame clones and lacks some. This sample has 48,000 or so clones; around nine tenths occur once, and the top ten carry around 6.7%. The sample here was CD4+ or CD8+ T cells sorted from blood, taken in a trial of the OX40 agonist ivuxolimab. The receptors stem from an adult with an advanced solid tumor such as melanoma, head and neck, liver or kidney cancer.

The rearrangement joins TRBV6-6 to TRBJ2-5, with TRBD1 matching over 10 bases. In germline, CDR1 is MNHNY, CDR2 SVGAGI (reference sequence). The trim removed 6 bases at V and 4 bases at J, leaving 2 bases unmatched. This CDR3 region has 13 residues. The CDR3: CASSRDRGETQYF. Written as DNA, the CDR3 is TGTGCCAGCAGCCGGGACAGGGGAGAGACCCAGTACTTC.

The chain joins TRBV5-6 to TRBJ1-1; the D gene is possibly TRBD1 (5 bases). V lost 3 bases to trimming and J lost 3 bases, with 12 bases between them. The germline gives CDR1 SGHDT, CDR2 YYEEEE. The CDR3 has 14 residues. The CDR3: CASSSGIRDTEAFF. As DNA, the CDR3 is TGTGCCAGCAGCTCAGGGATTCGCGACACTGAAGCTTTCTTT.

The chain uses TRBV19 and TRBJ1-4; maybe TRBD1 (5 bases). The CDR3 sequence is 11 residues long. Trimming took off 4 bases at V and 14 bases at J, with 11 bases between the two ends. Germline CDR1 reads LNHDA; CDR2 reads SQIVND (reference sequence). In nucleotides, the CDR3 is TGTGCCAGTAGTAGAGCAGGGCCGCTGTTTTTT. Amino acids: CASSRAGPLFF.